A selection of T cell receptor beta chains follows, all from one sample in a study of Graves' ophthalmopathy and Graves' hyperthyroidism. TCRdb re-called the multiplex PCR reads through MiXCR, storing one row per CDR3 protein. Of hundreds of thousands of distinct CDR3 sequences detected, over 40% appear once; the ten largest clones hold more than 2.5%. The sequenced material came from peripheral blood. Receptor source: an adult man with Graves' ophthalmopathy. Both conserved end residues are part of each CDR3. D genes are given only for firm matches. Only some rows state a clone size, as once, few, many or a class for expanded clones.

>many|.|TRBV20-1|TRBJ2-7
TGCAGTGCTAGAGGGGGGACGGATCCCTACGAGCAGTACTTC
CSARGGTDPYEQYF
>.|TRBD1|TRBV29-1|TRBJ1-2
TGCAGCGTTGAAGGACAGGGGGCTGATGGCTACACCTTC
CSVEGQGADGYTF
>.|.|TRBV29-1|TRBJ2-6
TGCAGCGTTGTGGGTGAGGGAATGGGGGCCAACGTCCTGACTTTC
CSVVGEGMGANVLTF
>.|TRBD1|TRBV5-1|TRBJ1-2
TGCGTCAGCAGCCGGGACCGGACAGGGTCAGGCTACACCTTC
CVSSRDRTGSGYTF
>many|.|TRBV7-8|TRBJ1-3
TGTGCCAGCAGCTTAGCGGGGGGACATACTGGAAACACCATATATTTT
CASSLAGGHTGNTIYF
>.|.|TRBV6-2/TRBV6-3|TRBJ2-7
TGTGCCAGCAGTTACGTGGGTTCCTGCGAGCAGTACTTC
CASSYVGSCEQYF
>few|TRBD1|TRBV15|TRBJ2-1
TGTGCCACCAGCAGAGATCGGGGACAGATCAATGAGCAGTTCTTC
CATSRDRGQINEQFF
>many|.|TRBV7-3|TRBJ1-5
TGTGCCAGCAGCTTGACTCCTGTATCCGGCAATCAGCCCCAGCATTTT
CASSLTPVSGNQPQHF
>.|TRBD1|TRBV7-2|TRBJ1-3
TGTGCCAGCAGCCCACGGACAGGGGGCACTGGAAACACCATATATTTT
CASSPRTGGTGNTIYF
>.|TRBD2|TRBV12-3/TRBV12-4|TRBJ2-5
TGTGCCAGCAGTGCACCGGGACTAGGGAAGAGGACCCAGTACTTC
CASSAPGLGKRTQYF
>.|TRBD1|TRBV30|TRBJ2-7
TGTGCCTGGAGGAGACAGGGGCCGGGTTACGAGCAGTACTTC
CAWRRQGPGYEQYF